This TCR beta chain was sequenced for a study of blood T cell repertoires in COVID-19. Study in general: The United States, Italy and Spain provided the acute and convalescent COVID-19 samples.

Germline-derived CDR1 and CDR2 are SGHTS and YDEGEE. There are 15 residues in the CDR3. V lost 4 bases, J lost 2 bases, and 5 bases stayed unmatched. Using immunoSEQ multiplex PCR, the repertoire was profiled, and TCRdb retains in-frame clones only, with some absent. Altogether some 670,000 clones are present, approximately 90% being singletons, with the ten largest covering more than 0.25%. The receptor comes from a woman younger than 30 with acute or convalescent COVID-19. The sample was peripheral blood. The chain links TRBV5-8 to TRBJ1-2, with 10 bases aligning to TRBD1. CDR3 bases: TGTGCCAGCAGCCCTTGGACAGGGGGAAACTATGGCTACACCTTC. Translation gives CASSPWTGGNYGYTF.